This TCR beta chain comes out of a study of molecular identifiers for immune sequencing clone quantification. Many counts were recorded for this clonotype. Its antigen is unidentified. General study results and limits: Jurkat TCR RNA spiked in from one cell could reportedly be detected among 1 million or so naive cells. Highly expanded clone sizes could be underestimated by identical TCR molecules that share a barcode. It was shown that clones above 20 RNA copies held over 97% of effector molecules, but under 1% in naive cells.

The CDR3 has 13 residues. CDR1 SNHLY and CDR2 FYNNEI come from the germline V gene. V lost 4 bases, J lost 4 bases, and 9 bases lay in between. Library preparation followed earlier protocols using designated TCR primers. In TCRdb, the PCR reads were re-called with MiXCR into one record per CDR3 protein. The repertoire holds more than 450,000 distinct CDR3 sequences, less than 30% seen once, with 0.76% in the top ten. Sequenced sample: naive CD8+ T cells from blood, with Jurkat cell RNA spiked in. Stated subset: FACS-sorted CD8+CD4-CCR7+CD45RA+ naive T cells. V gene TRBV2 combines with J gene TRBJ2-3, with D tentatively TRBD1 (5 bases). The origin of this receptor is a human donor in good health. Some libraries in this study had Jurkat cell RNA spiked in. The CDR3 DNA is TGTGCCAGCAGTGCAGCAGGGTCAGATACGCAGTATTTT. Its translation is CASSAAGSDTQYF.